This is a list of T cell receptor beta chains from one sample in a study of shared clonotypes between healthy human individuals. Assay used: immunoSEQ multiplex PCR; TCRdb lists only in-frame clones, some missing. The data hold some 2,100,000 clones, with roughly 91% observed a single time. Sequencing input: naive CD8+ T cells from PBMCs. These receptors originate from a man between 18 and 35 years old in good health. Some clones in this sample may be carry-over from other donors' samples. The CDR3 runs from the conserved cysteine through the conserved F or W. The D gene is left open where the match is weak. Only part of the rows carry a size: once, few, many, or a class if the clone is expanded.

D gene: NA; clone size: NA; V gene: TRBV7-9; J gene: TRBJ2-2; CDR3 DNA: TGTGCCAGCAGCTTAGGCGGAAACACCGGGGAGCTGTTTTTT; CDR3 protein: CASSLGGNTGELFF
D gene: TRBD2; clone size: NA; V gene: TRBV4-3; J gene: TRBJ2-1; CDR3 DNA: TGCGCCAGCAGCCAGGAGGGACTAGCGGGAGCGATTGGTTTCAATGAGCAGTTCTTC; CDR3 protein: CASSQEGLAGAIGFNEQFF
D gene: NA; clone size: NA; V gene: TRBV13; J gene: TRBJ2-5; CDR3 DNA: TGTGCCAGCAACAACCGGGGCGGGGAGACCCAGTACTTC; CDR3 protein: CASNNRGGETQYF
D gene: NA; clone size: NA; V gene: TRBV19; J gene: TRBJ2-7; CDR3 DNA: TGTGCCAGTAGTTCGTGGGGCCCCGTCGACGAGCAGTACTTC; CDR3 protein: CASSSWGPVDEQYF
D gene: NA; clone size: NA; V gene: TRBV28; J gene: TRBJ1-5; CDR3 DNA: TGTGCCAGCAGCCGTTATAACAATCAGCCCCAGCATTTT; CDR3 protein: CASSRYNNQPQHF
D gene: NA; clone size: NA; V gene: TRBV5-1; J gene: TRBJ2-7; CDR3 DNA: TGCGCCAGCAGCTTGGGGGGACGCCAATACGAGCAGTACTTC; CDR3 protein: CASSLGGRQYEQYF
D gene: TRBD1; clone size: once; V gene: TRBV19; J gene: TRBJ2-6; CDR3 DNA: TGTGCCAGTAGTGACAGGGACTCTGGGGCCAACGTCCTGACTTTC; CDR3 protein: CASSDRDSGANVLTF
D gene: NA; clone size: NA; V gene: TRBV9; J gene: TRBJ2-3; CDR3 DNA: TGTGCCAGCAGCCTCAACAAAGCGGCCACAGATACGCAGTATTTT; CDR3 protein: CASSLNKAATDTQYF
D gene: NA; clone size: NA; V gene: TRBV28; J gene: TRBJ2-3; CDR3 DNA: TGTGCCAGCAGCACTGACATTTGGACCCGCAATCCAGCAGATACGCAGTATTTT; CDR3 protein: CASSTDIWTRNPADTQYF
D gene: NA; clone size: NA; V gene: TRBV7-9; J gene: TRBJ1-1; CDR3 DNA: TGTGCCAGCAGCTTCTCAGGGAGCACTGAAGCTTTCTTT; CDR3 protein: CASSFSGSTEAFF
D gene: NA; clone size: NA; V gene: TRBV7-2; J gene: TRBJ2-5; CDR3 DNA: TGTGCCAGCAGCTCTCCCCCTTACGAGACCCAGTACTTC; CDR3 protein: CASSSPPYETQYF
D gene: TRBD1; clone size: few; V gene: TRBV14; J gene: TRBJ1-1; CDR3 DNA: TGTGCCAGCAGCCCGACAGGGGGACTCACTGAAGCTTTCTTT; CDR3 protein: CASSPTGGLTEAFF
D gene: TRBD2; clone size: NA; V gene: TRBV29-1; J gene: TRBJ2-1; CDR3 DNA: TGCAGCGGACTAGCGGGGGACAATGAGCAGTTCTTC; CDR3 protein: CSGLAGDNEQFF
D gene: NA; clone size: NA; V gene: TRBV5-6; J gene: TRBJ2-3; CDR3 DNA: TGTGCCACCAGGGGGAGGTCAGATACGCAGTATTTT; CDR3 protein: CATRGRSDTQYF
D gene: TRBD2; clone size: NA; V gene: TRBV6-5; J gene: TRBJ2-7; CDR3 DNA: TGTGCCAGCAGAAAGGGACTAGCGGGGACCTACGAGCAGTACTTC; CDR3 protein: CASRKGLAGTYEQYF
D gene: NA; clone size: few; V gene: TRBV10-1; J gene: TRBJ1-1; CDR3 DNA: TGCGCCAGCAGTGAATCCGGGCATGAAGCTTTCTTT; CDR3 protein: CASSESGHEAFF
D gene: TRBD1; clone size: NA; V gene: TRBV30; J gene: TRBJ2-5; CDR3 DNA: TGTGCCTGGAGTCCGCGGACAGGGGGCTGGGAGACCCAGTACTTC; CDR3 protein: CAWSPRTGGWETQYF
D gene: NA; clone size: NA; V gene: TRBV7-2; J gene: TRBJ2-3; CDR3 DNA: TGTGCCAGCAGCGGTCGAGGAGCGGCGATGCCGGATACGCAGTATTTT; CDR3 protein: CASSGRGAAMPDTQYF
D gene: NA; clone size: NA; V gene: TRBV19; J gene: TRBJ2-1; CDR3 DNA: TGTGCCAGTAGTCGTAGCGCAAGCCCCTACAATGAGCAGTTCTTC; CDR3 protein: CASSRSASPYNEQFF
D gene: NA; clone size: NA; V gene: TRBV27; J gene: TRBJ1-1; CDR3 DNA: TGTGCCAGCAGGCCCCAGGGGCGGTTCACTGAAGCTTTCTTT; CDR3 protein: CASRPQGRFTEAFF
D gene: TRBD1; clone size: NA; V gene: TRBV28; J gene: TRBJ1-5; CDR3 DNA: TGTGCCAGCAGTCTTACAGGGGGTGGTCAGCCCCAGCATTTT; CDR3 protein: CASSLTGGGQPQHF
D gene: TRBD1; clone size: NA; V gene: TRBV5-4; J gene: TRBJ2-2; CDR3 DNA: TGTGCCAGCAGCGCGGACAGGGACAGCGGGGAGCTGTTTTTT; CDR3 protein: CASSADRDSGELFF
D gene: TRBD1; clone size: NA; V gene: TRBV4-2; J gene: TRBJ2-5; CDR3 DNA: TGTGCCAGCAGCCAGCCCGACAGGGGGCTAGAGACCCAGTACTTC; CDR3 protein: CASSQPDRGLETQYF
D gene: TRBD2; clone size: NA; V gene: TRBV6-8; J gene: TRBJ2-1; CDR3 DNA: TGTGCCAGCAGTCATAGACTAGCGGGAGGTCTTATTCATGAGCAGTTCTTC; CDR3 protein: CASSHRLAGGLIHEQFF
D gene: TRBD1; clone size: NA; V gene: TRBV5-4; J gene: TRBJ2-1; CDR3 DNA: TGTGCCAGCAGCCTCAAAACCGGGACAGGGAGGGTCGATGAGCAGTTCTTC; CDR3 protein: CASSLKTGTGRVDEQFF
D gene: NA; clone size: NA; V gene: TRBV27; J gene: TRBJ1-3; CDR3 DNA: TGTGCCAGCAGTCAGCGGGCCAACTCTGGAAACACCATATATTTT; CDR3 protein: CASSQRANSGNTIYF
D gene: TRBD1; clone size: NA; V gene: TRBV11-2; J gene: TRBJ2-1; CDR3 DNA: TGTGCCAGCAGCCCAAGGGGTGCAGGGGGACATGAGCAGTTCTTC; CDR3 protein: CASSPRGAGGHEQFF
D gene: NA; clone size: NA; V gene: TRBV6-4; J gene: TRBJ1-2; CDR3 DNA: TGTGCCAGCAGTGATGTTATATTTAGCGGCTATGGCTACACCTTC; CDR3 protein: CASSDVIFSGYGYTF
D gene: NA; clone size: NA; V gene: TRBV7-9; J gene: TRBJ2-7; CDR3 DNA: TGTGCCAGCAGCTTGGCCCTGTACTCCTACGAGCAGTACTTC; CDR3 protein: CASSLALYSYEQYF
D gene: NA; clone size: NA; V gene: TRBV2; J gene: TRBJ2-1; CDR3 DNA: TGTGCCAGAGAACGGGACTCTACGTACAATGAGCAGTTCTTC; CDR3 protein: CARERDSTYNEQFF
D gene: TRBD2; clone size: NA; V gene: TRBV9; J gene: TRBJ2-7; CDR3 DNA: TGTGCCAGCAGTACCACTAGCGGGAGGGGATACGAGCAGTACTTC; CDR3 protein: CASSTTSGRGYEQYF
D gene: NA; clone size: NA; V gene: TRBV12-5; J gene: TRBJ2-1; CDR3 DNA: TGTGCTAGTGGTCTGACAGGGAGGGAGCAGTTCTTC; CDR3 protein: CASGLTGREQFF
D gene: NA; clone size: NA; V gene: TRBV10-3; J gene: TRBJ1-1; CDR3 DNA: TGTGCCATCAGTGACCTTTCCAGGGACCGCACTGAAGCTTTCTTT; CDR3 protein: CAISDLSRDRTEAFF
D gene: TRBD1; clone size: NA; V gene: TRBV7-9; J gene: TRBJ2-5; CDR3 DNA: TGTGCCAGCAGCTTAGGTACTAGGACAGGAGAAGAGACCCAGTACTTC; CDR3 protein: CASSLGTRTGEETQYF
D gene: TRBD1; clone size: NA; V gene: TRBV28; J gene: TRBJ2-7; CDR3 DNA: TGTGCCAGCAGTTCAGGGGGAAGGGACTACGAGCAGTACTTC; CDR3 protein: CASSSGGRDYEQYF
D gene: NA; clone size: NA; V gene: TRBV19; J gene: TRBJ2-7; CDR3 DNA: TGTGCCAGTAGTATAAGCCCCTCCGGGAAGAGGTACGACGAGCAGTACTTC; CDR3 protein: CASSISPSGKRYDEQYF
D gene: TRBD2; clone size: NA; V gene: TRBV27; J gene: TRBJ2-1; CDR3 DNA: TGTGCCAGCAGTTTGCTACCTAGCGGGAGAGGAAATGAGCAGTTCTTC; CDR3 protein: CASSLLPSGRGNEQFF
D gene: NA; clone size: few; V gene: TRBV7-9; J gene: TRBJ1-4; CDR3 DNA: TGTGCCAGCAGCTTGGGAGTGCCTTTCGAGGAAAAACTGTTTTTT; CDR3 protein: CASSLGVPFEEKLFF
D gene: NA; clone size: few; V gene: TRBV7-9; J gene: TRBJ1-2; CDR3 DNA: TGTGCCAGCAGCTACTTTGGGGTTGGCTACACCTTC; CDR3 protein: CASSYFGVGYTF
D gene: NA; clone size: NA; V gene: TRBV28; J gene: TRBJ2-7; CDR3 DNA: TGTGCCAGCAGCCTCCCGGGAGCGGAATACGAGCAGTACTTC; CDR3 protein: CASSLPGAEYEQYF
D gene: NA; clone size: NA; V gene: TRBV2; J gene: TRBJ2-1; CDR3 DNA: TGTGCGTGGTGGGCGGGTGCTTACAATGAGCAGTTCTTC; CDR3 protein: CAWWAGAYNEQFF
D gene: NA; clone size: NA; V gene: TRBV5-6; J gene: TRBJ2-3; CDR3 DNA: TGTGCCAGCAGCTTGGGGGAGGATACGCAGTATTTT; CDR3 protein: CASSLGEDTQYF
D gene: TRBD2; clone size: NA; V gene: TRBV7-9; J gene: TRBJ2-7; CDR3 DNA: TGTGCCAGCACCGTAGGCGCGGGAGGCGCGTCCTACGAGCAGTACTTC; CDR3 protein: CASTVGAGGASYEQYF
D gene: TRBD2; clone size: NA; V gene: TRBV10-3; J gene: TRBJ2-3; CDR3 DNA: TGTGCCATCAGTGAGTCCGCTAGCGGGATTAGTCAAGGCACAGATACGCAGTATTTT; CDR3 protein: CAISESASGISQGTDTQYF
D gene: NA; clone size: NA; V gene: TRBV7-9; J gene: TRBJ2-1; CDR3 DNA: TGTGCCAGCAGCCTCTTAGTCAATGAGCAGTTCTTC; CDR3 protein: CASSLLVNEQFF